The 16 T cell receptor beta chains in this list originate from one sample, sequenced in a study of cytomegalovirus exposure and HLA in healthy donors. The PCR employed 60 Vbeta primers together with 13 Jbeta primers. TCRdb's copy holds only in-frame clones and misses some; the assay was immunoSEQ multiplex PCR. The sample contains approximately 200,000 clones, 79% of which appear only once. The source material was PBMCs. These TCRs come from a woman between 18 and 29 years old in good health and CMV-seronegative.

This clone was found a few times. The chain has TRBV9 and TRBJ1-1; 9 bases fit TRBD1. J was trimmed by 1 base and V by 0 bases; bases with no gene match: 7. Germline CDR1 and CDR2: SGDLS and YYNGEE. The CDR3 spans 17 residues. The CDR3 protein is CASSVGPPGQGNTEAFF. For the CDR3, the DNA is TGTGCCAGCAGCGTAGGTCCTCCGGGACAGGGGAACACTGAAGCTTTCTTT.

The CDR3 loop is CAISALAVEQFF. The DNA of the CDR3 is TGTGCCATCAGTGCATTAGCCGTTGAGCAGTTCTTC. The V call is TRBV10-3, the J call TRBJ2-1; D is unresolved. The V end was cut by 4 bases, the J end by 9 bases, with 10 bases between. There are 12 residues in the CDR3. The germline CDR1 and CDR2 sequences are ENHRY and SYGVKD.

V and J are TRBV4-1 and TRBJ2-2, with unresolved D. The germline V gene encodes CDR1 MGHRA and CDR2 YSYEKL. The length of the CDR3 is 15 residues. V gave up 4 bases and J gave up 0 bases, with 9 bases separating them. CDR3 sequence (DNA): TGCGCCAGCAGCCCGGTAATTTCGAACACCGGGGAGCTGTTTTTT. Encoded protein: CASSPVISNTGELFF.

J is TRBJ2-7 and V is TRBV27; TRBD2 is a possible D gene (5 bases). This CDR3 region has 14 residues. Germline V gives CDR1 MNHEY, CDR2 SMNVEV (reference sequence). Trimming cost V 2 bases and J 6 bases, with 14 bases left between them. The CDR3 spells CASSLRYVAGEQYF. The CDR3 DNA sequence: TGTGCCAGCAGTTTACGGTACGTGGCGGGCGAGCAGTACTTC.

J is TRBJ2-3 and V is TRBV15; a weak D match, TRBD2 (6 bases). Germline CDR1 reads LNHNV; CDR2 reads YYDKDF (reference sequence). The CDR3 extends over 18 amino acids. Trimming removed 0 bases from V and 2 bases from J, with 18 bases in between. The CDR3, as DNA: TGTGCCACCAGCAGAGATCAAAACTTCGGGGGAATCACAGATACGCAGTATTTT. Translating it yields CATSRDQNFGGITDTQYF. The complete variable domain, with remaining parts taken from reference TRBV15 and TRBJ2-3, reads DAMVIQNPRYQVTQFGKPVTLSCSQTLNHNVMYWYQQKSSQAPKLLFHYYDKDFNNEADTPDNFQSRRPNTSFCFLDIRSPGLGDTAMYLCATSRDQNFGGITDTQYFGPGTRLTVL.

The rearrangement links TRBV7-8 to TRBJ2-7; 16 bases align to TRBD2. The V and J ends lost 5 bases and 2 bases, in that order; junction bases with no gene match: 9. The CDR3 runs to 18 residues. Germline V gene data show CDR1 as SGHVS and CDR2 as FQNEAQ. The CDR3 region is CASSGTSGRETNAYEQYF. The CDR3, as DNA: TGTGCCAGCAGCGGGACTAGCGGGAGGGAGACAAATGCCTACGAGCAGTACTTC.

The chain links TRBV6-6 to TRBJ1-1; D unresolved. V lost 6 bases and J 1 base, leaving 9 bases between the germline ends. The CDR3 totals 13 residues. From germline, CDR1 is MNHNY and CDR2 SVGAGI (reference sequence). Here the CDR3 reads CASRTPENTEAFF. The CDR3 DNA sequence: TGTGCCAGCAGAACCCCAGAGAACACTGAAGCTTTCTTT.

The rearrangement links TRBV5-1 to TRBJ2-7, with 11 bases fitting TRBD2. Per the germline V gene, CDR1 is SGHRS and CDR2 is YFSETQ. Trimming at V came to 7 bases and at J to 4 bases, leaving 10 bases not matched to a gene. CDR3 length equals 15 residues. This CDR3 reads CASGSLAGGRYEQYF. The CDR3 DNA follows: TGCGCCAGCGGCTCCTTAGCGGGGGGGCGTTACGAGCAGTACTTC.

V is TRBV7-9 and J is TRBJ2-1; maybe TRBD1 (5 bases). V shed 5 bases and J shed 0 bases, with 14 bases lying between them. The germline gives CDR1 SEHNR, CDR2 FQNEAQ (reference sequence). The CDR3 has 16 residues. CDR3 in amino acids: CASSRYGQSSYNEQFF. In DNA form, the CDR3 reads TGTGCCAGCAGCCGCTATGGACAAAGCTCCTACAATGAGCAGTTCTTC.

J is TRBJ2-2 and V is TRBV9; possibly TRBD1 for D (5 bases). Germline CDR1 SGDLS, CDR2 YYNGEE. CDR3 size: 17 residues. V was cut by 0 bases and J by 6 bases, with 18 bases left in between. CDR3 region: CASSVVSATVHPGELFF. CDR3 bases: TGTGCCAGCAGCGTAGTTTCAGCGACAGTTCATCCCGGGGAGCTGTTTTTT.

V is TRBV2 and J is TRBJ1-6; the D gene is possibly TRBD1 (6 bases). The CDR3 spans 14 residues. Trimming stripped 1 base from V and 7 bases from J, with 8 bases between. CDR1 SNHLY and CDR2 FYNNEI come from the germline V gene. The CDR3 DNA follows: TGTGCCAGCAGTGAAGGGGGGCTAAATTCACCCCTCCACTTT. Translating gives CASSEGGLNSPLHF.

Of note for this clone: A junction boundary mismatches the germline segment, possibly from a read error. The rearrangement joins TRBV19 to TRBJ1-2; D not resolved. The CDR3 has 13 amino acids. Per germline, CDR1 LNHDA and CDR2 SQIVND (reference sequence). CDR3 protein: CASSRDLAPVYLF. The CDR3 DNA follows: TGTGCCAGTAGCCGGGATCTTGCGCCAGTTTACCTCTTC.

This chain connects TRBV7-6 to TRBJ2-2; D remains unclear. V shed 1 base and J shed 7 bases, with 7 bases lying between them. This CDR3 is built from 13 residues. Germline CDR1 and CDR2: SGHVS and FNYEAQ. In DNA, the CDR3 is TGTGCCAGCAGCTTAGAACTTAGCGGGGAGCTGTTTTTT. Its translation is CASSLELSGELFF.

The rearrangement uses TRBV15 and TRBJ2-3, with 9 bases that match TRBD2. The V gene end was trimmed by 0 bases and the J gene end by 5 bases; junction bases not matched to a gene: 9. Germline V gives CDR1 LNHNV, CDR2 YYDKDF (reference sequence). CDR3 length: 17 amino acids. The CDR3 reads CATSRDHGGGAKDTQYF. The CDR3 nucleotides are TGTGCCACCAGCAGAGATCATGGCGGGGGGGCCAAAGATACGCAGTATTTT.

The chain is built from TRBV19 and TRBJ1-1; D gene unclear. Trimming removed 6 bases from V and 0 bases from J, with 17 bases in between. The germline V gene has CDR1 LNHDA and CDR2 SQIVND (reference sequence). The CDR3 is made up of 16 amino acids. The CDR3 spells CASSPLFEAMNTEAFF. CDR3 bases: TGTGCCAGTAGCCCTTTGTTTGAAGCCATGAACACTGAAGCTTTCTTT.

J is TRBJ1-4 and V is TRBV7-8; weak D call: TRBD1 (6 bases). Germline CDR1 reads SGHVS; CDR2 reads FQNEAQ. Trimming stripped 5 bases from V and 6 bases from J, with 22 bases between. The CDR3 has 17 amino acids. CDR3 in DNA: TGTGCCAGCAGCCTCGTATCTCCCTACAGGGTCGATGAAAAACTGTTTTTT. It encodes CASSLVSPYRVDEKLFF.